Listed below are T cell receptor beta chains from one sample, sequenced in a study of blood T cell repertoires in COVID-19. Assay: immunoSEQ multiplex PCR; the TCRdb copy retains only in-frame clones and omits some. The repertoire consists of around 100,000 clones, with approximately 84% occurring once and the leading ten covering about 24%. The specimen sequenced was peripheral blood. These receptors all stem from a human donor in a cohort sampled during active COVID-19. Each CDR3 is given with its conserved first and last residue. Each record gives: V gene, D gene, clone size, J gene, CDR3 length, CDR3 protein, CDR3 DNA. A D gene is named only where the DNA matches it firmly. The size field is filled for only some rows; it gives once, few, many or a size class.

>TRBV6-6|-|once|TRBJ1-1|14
CASSYQYMNTEAFF
TGTGCCAGCAGTTACCAATACATGAACACTGAAGCTTTCTTT
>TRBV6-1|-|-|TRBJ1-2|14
CASSEGQALYGYTF
TGTGCCAGCAGTGAAGGGCAGGCCCTCTATGGCTACACCTTC
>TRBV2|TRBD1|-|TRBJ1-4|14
CASSGGDRFEKLFF
TGTGCCAGCAGTGGAGGGGACAGGTTCGAAAAACTGTTTTTT
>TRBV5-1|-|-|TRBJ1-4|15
CASSLESRGGEKLFF
TGCGCCAGCAGCTTGGAATCCAGGGGTGGAGAAAAACTGTTTTTT
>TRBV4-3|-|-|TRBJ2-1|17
CASSQDGRGAPYNEQFF
TGCGCCAGCAGCCAAGATGGACGGGGGGCCCCGTACAATGAGCAGTTCTTC
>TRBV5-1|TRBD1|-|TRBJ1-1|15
CASSLRTGSSTEAFF
TGCGCCAGCAGCTTACGGACAGGGAGTTCCACTGAAGCTTTCTTT
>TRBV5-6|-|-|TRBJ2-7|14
CASSPDRIYYEQYF
TGTGCCAGCAGCCCCGACAGGATCTACTACGAGCAGTACTTC
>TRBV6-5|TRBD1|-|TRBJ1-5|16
CASSSTQGGFNQPQHF
TGTGCCAGCAGTTCGACTCAGGGGGGATTCAATCAGCCCCAGCATTTT
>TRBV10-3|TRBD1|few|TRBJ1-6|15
CAISEPGQVLGALHF
TGTGCCATCAGTGAGCCAGGACAGGTCCTCGGGGCCCTCCACTTT
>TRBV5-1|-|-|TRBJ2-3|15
CASSSAVASTDTQYF
TGCGCCAGCAGCTCAGCCGTAGCTAGCACAGATACGCAGTATTTT
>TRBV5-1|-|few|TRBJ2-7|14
CASSYRDGGIEQYF
TGCGCCAGCAGCTATCGGGATGGGGGCATCGAGCAGTACTTC
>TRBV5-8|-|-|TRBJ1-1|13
CASSSGQNTEAFF
TGTGCCAGCAGCTCGGGACAGAACACTGAAGCTTTCTTT
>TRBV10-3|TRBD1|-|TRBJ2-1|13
CAATGEQFNEQFF
TGTGCCGCCACAGGGGAGCAGTTCAATGAGCAGTTCTTC
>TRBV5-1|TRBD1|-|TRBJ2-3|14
CASSSGTAADTQYF
TGCGCCAGCAGCTCCGGGACAGCTGCAGATACGCAGTATTTT
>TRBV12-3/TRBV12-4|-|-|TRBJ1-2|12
CASRRDIYGYTF
TGTGCCAGCAGGAGGGACATTTATGGCTACACCTTC
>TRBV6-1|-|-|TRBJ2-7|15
CASSEFDSFSYEQYF
TGTGCCAGCAGTGAATTCGACTCCTTTTCCTACGAGCAGTACTTC
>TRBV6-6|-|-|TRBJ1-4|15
CASSYSSGVGEKLFF
TGTGCCAGCAGTTATTCATCGGGGGTAGGGGAAAAACTGTTTTTT
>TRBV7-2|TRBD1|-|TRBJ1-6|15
CASSWPGQGNSPLHF
TGTGCCAGCAGCTGGCCGGGACAGGGTAACTCACCCCTCCACTTT
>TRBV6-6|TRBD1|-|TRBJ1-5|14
CASTQGGVDQPQHF
TGTGCCAGCACTCAGGGGGGTGTTGATCAGCCCCAGCATTTT
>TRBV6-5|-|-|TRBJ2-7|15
CASSYSPSLTYEQYF
TGTGCCAGCAGTTACTCCCCTTCTCTTACCTACGAGCAGTACTTC
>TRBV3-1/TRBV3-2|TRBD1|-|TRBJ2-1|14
CASSPGGRNNEQFF
TGTGCCAGCAGCCCAGGGGGCCGAAACAATGAGCAGTTCTTC
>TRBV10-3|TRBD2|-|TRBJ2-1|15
CAISPTSGVYNEQFF
TGTGCCATCAGTCCGACTAGCGGTGTATACAATGAGCAGTTCTTC
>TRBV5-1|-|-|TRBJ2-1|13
CASSGGLYNEQFF
TGCGCCAGCAGCGGGGGCCTCTACAATGAGCAGTTCTTC
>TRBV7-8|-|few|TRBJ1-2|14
CATLTDGGGASYTF
TGTGCGACCCTCACCGACGGAGGGGGGGCAAGCTACACCTTC
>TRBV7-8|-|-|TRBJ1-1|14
CASSLMQGNTEAFF
TGTGCCAGCAGCTTAATGCAGGGGAACACTGAAGCTTTCTTT
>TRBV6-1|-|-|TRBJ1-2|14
CASSDMGAYYGYTF
TGTGCCAGCAGTGATATGGGCGCATATTACGGCTACACCTTC
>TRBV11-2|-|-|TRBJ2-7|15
CASSSGLQSSYEQYF
TGTGCCAGCAGCTCGGGACTCCAGAGCTCCTACGAGCAGTACTTC
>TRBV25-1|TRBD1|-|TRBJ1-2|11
CASSRDSGYTF
TGTGCCAGCAGCCGGGACAGTGGCTACACCTTC
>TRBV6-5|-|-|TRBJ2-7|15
CASSDNSRGHYEQYF
TGTGCCAGCAGCGATAATAGCAGGGGCCACTACGAGCAGTACTTC
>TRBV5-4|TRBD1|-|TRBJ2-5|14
CASSRDRGQETQYF
TGTGCCAGCAGCCGAGACAGGGGACAAGAGACCCAGTACTTC
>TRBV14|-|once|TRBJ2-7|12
CASSQDRIEQYF
TGTGCCAGCAGCCAAGACAGAATCGAGCAGTACTTC
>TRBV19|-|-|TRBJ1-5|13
CASMQGIRQPQHF
TGTGCCAGTATGCAGGGTATACGTCAGCCCCAGCATTTT
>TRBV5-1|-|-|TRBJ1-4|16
CASSPQQDLRNEKLFF
TGCGCCAGCAGCCCCCAACAGGATCTCCGTAATGAAAAACTGTTTTTT
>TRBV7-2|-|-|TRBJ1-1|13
CASSSRMGGRAFF
TGTGCCAGCAGCTCCCGAATGGGGGGGCGAGCTTTCTTT
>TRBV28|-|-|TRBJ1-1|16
CASSLLGGSLNTEAFF
TGTGCCAGCAGTTTGCTAGGGGGAAGTTTGAACACTGAAGCTTTCTTT
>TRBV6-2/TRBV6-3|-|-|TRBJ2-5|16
CASSFSQLGGLETQYF
TGTGCCAGCAGTTTCTCCCAATTGGGGGGGCTAGAGACCCAGTACTTC
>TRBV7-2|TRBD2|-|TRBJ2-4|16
CASSGSGGGAKNIQYF
TGTGCCAGCAGCGGATCGGGGGGAGGAGCCAAAAACATTCAGTACTTC
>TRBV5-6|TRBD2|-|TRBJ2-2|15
CASSRSGRAPGELFF
TGTGCCAGCAGCCGCAGCGGGAGGGCCCCCGGGGAGCTGTTTTTT
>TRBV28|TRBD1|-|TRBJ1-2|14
CASRGTGKNYGYTF
TGTGCCAGCAGGGGGACAGGGAAGAACTATGGCTACACCTTC
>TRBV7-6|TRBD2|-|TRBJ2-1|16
CASSPTTSGGYNEQFF
TGTGCCAGCAGCCCCACGACTAGCGGGGGGTACAATGAGCAGTTCTTC
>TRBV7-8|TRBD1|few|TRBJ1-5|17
CASSPRGTGLSNQPQHF
TGTGCCAGCAGCCCGAGGGGGACAGGGCTAAGCAATCAGCCCCAGCATTTT
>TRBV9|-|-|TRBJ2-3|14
CASSVGPDTDTQYF
TGTGCCAGCAGCGTGGGGCCCGACACAGATACGCAGTATTTT
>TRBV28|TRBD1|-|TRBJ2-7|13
CASRTGGTYEQYF
TGTGCCAGCAGAACAGGGGGAACCTACGAGCAGTACTTC
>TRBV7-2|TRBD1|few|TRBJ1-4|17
CASSLAPPGQGDEKLFF
TGTGCCAGCAGCTTAGCCCCACCGGGACAGGGGGATGAAAAACTGTTTTTT
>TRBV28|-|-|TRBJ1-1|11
CATILTGEAFF
TGTGCCACAATACTCACAGGCGAAGCTTTCTTT